Shown below are 15 T cell receptor beta chains from a single sample sequenced in a study of blood T cells in healthy people across ages. The authors ran a second PCR of roughly 6 to 12 cycles using a sample-barcoded 5' primer and a J-beta primer mix. Each CDR3 protein is one row after TCRdb ran MiXCR on the 5' RACE reads. The table includes 500,000 to 550,000 distinct CDR3 sequences, approximately 25% detected once. The data were also submitted as part of a second study, on T cells of mothers and their children.

The sample taken for sequencing was blood. These receptors were obtained from a boy under 18 in good health.

Notes on this clonotype: The junction departs from the called germline gene at one end, perhaps through a read error. V and J are TRBV5-6 and TRBJ2-3; TRBD1 aligns across 9 bases. The germline gives CDR1 SGHDT, CDR2 YYEEEE. CDR3 length: 11 amino acids. The CDR3 nucleotides read TGTGCCAGCAGCCGCGGGACAGGGTCGCTTTTT. It is translated as CASSRGTGSLF.

This clonotype is a singleton in its sample. This chain connects TRBV4-3 to TRBJ2-1; D is ambiguous. The CDR3 runs 13 residues. Between the trimmed V and J ends, which lost 1 base and 10 bases, there was a span of 11 bases. Germline lookup yields CDR1 LGHNA and CDR2 YSLEER. This CDR3 reads CASSQAILLEQFF. DNA of the CDR3: TGCGCCAGCAGCCAAGCTATACTTTTAGAGCAGTTCTTC.

The chain couples TRBV4-1 to TRBJ2-7; D is unresolved. V lost 2 bases and J 1 base, leaving 9 bases between the germline ends. This CDR3 comprises 14 residues. CDR1 and CDR2 from the germline V gene are MGHRA and YSYEKL. In DNA form, the CDR3 reads TGCGCCAGCAGCCAAATGTCTAATTCCTACGAGCAGTACTTC. Its protein product is CASSQMSNSYEQYF.

In this sample, this clonotype turned up a few times. This chain links TRBV28 with TRBJ2-5; D is undetermined. Trimming stripped 7 bases from V and 2 bases from J, with 11 bases between. The germline gives CDR1 MDHEN, CDR2 SYDVKM. The CDR3 is 13 residues long. CDR3 coding DNA: TGTGCCAGCACACCTGGATGGCAAGAGACCCAGTACTTC. This encodes CASTPGWQETQYF.

The genes are TRBV4-3 and TRBJ1-2; a weak D match, TRBD1 (6 bases). The CDR3 has 14 amino acids. Germline V gives CDR1 LGHNA, CDR2 YSLEER. With 0 bases removed from V and 6 bases from J, the gap between germline ends came to 11 bases. CDR3: CASSQERDTHGYTF. DNA of the CDR3: TGCGCCAGCAGCCAAGAACGGGACACTCATGGCTACACCTTC.

The rearrangement uses TRBV28 and TRBJ1-2; D remains ambiguous. This CDR3 is built from 14 residues. The germline V and J ends were trimmed by 5 bases and 6 bases, with 16 bases remaining between them. CDR1 and CDR2 from the germline V gene are MDHEN and SYDVKM. This CDR3 reads CASSPPPGFDGYTF. In DNA form, the CDR3 reads TGTGCCAGCAGTCCCCCTCCGGGCTTTGATGGCTACACCTTC.

V gene TRBV27 combines with J gene TRBJ2-7; 10 bases match TRBD2. CDR1 is MNHEY and CDR2 is SMNVEV in the germline V gene (reference sequence). The CDR3 runs 15 residues. V shed 5 bases, J shed 0 bases, and the junction held 4 bases outside the gene matches. CDR3 region: CASSPSGGASYEQYF. CDR3 DNA: TGTGCCAGCAGTCCGAGCGGGGGGGCCTCCTACGAGCAGTACTTC.

This clonotype came up a few times. V is TRBV27 and J is TRBJ2-1; 11 nucleotides align to TRBD2. The CDR3 is made up of 14 amino acids. The V gene end was trimmed by 7 bases and the J gene end by 8 bases; junction bases not matched to a gene: 7. Per germline, CDR1 MNHEY and CDR2 SMNVEV (reference sequence). For the CDR3, the DNA is TGTGCCAGCATGGGCGGGACTAGCGGCTATGAGCAGTTCTTC. It encodes CASMGGTSGYEQFF.

This clonotype came up a few times. V gene TRBV4-1 combines with J gene TRBJ1-1; weak D call: TRBD1 (5 bases). CDR1 and CDR2 from the germline V gene are MGHRA and YSYEKL. Trimming removed 5 bases from V and 10 bases from J, with 20 bases in between. This CDR3 contains 14 residues. This chain's CDR3 is CASSALGGPGGAFF. The CDR3 DNA follows: TGCGCCAGCAGCGCCTTGGGAGGTCCCGGGGGAGCTTTCTTT.

The V and J genes are TRBV29-1 and TRBJ1-2, with TRBD1 as a possible D gene (6 bases). The CDR3 is 13 residues long. V was shortened by 6 bases and J by 0 bases, with 11 bases between the two germline ends. Looked up from germline, CDR1 is SQVTM and CDR2 is ANQGSEA. CDR3 amino acids: CSVMTGSNYGYTF. CDR3 nucleotides: TGCAGCGTCATGACAGGATCTAACTATGGCTACACCTTC.

J is TRBJ2-1 and V is TRBV24-1; TRBD1 aligns across 7 bases. Losses at the gene ends were 4 bases for V and 5 bases for J; bases not matched to a gene: 1. From germline, CDR1 is KGHDR and CDR2 SFDVKD. The CDR3 sequence is 13 residues long. The CDR3 DNA reads TGTGCCACCAGTGAGACAGGGAACAATGAGCAGTTCTTC. Amino acid sequence: CATSETGNNEQFF.

The rearrangement links TRBV12-5 to TRBJ2-1, with 7 bases aligning to TRBD2. The CDR3 length is 15 residues. Trimming removed 1 base from V and 1 base from J; junction bases left unmatched: 1. Germline V lookup: CDR1 LGHNT, CDR2 FRNRAP. CDR3 sequence reads: CASGLGRGSYNEQFF. The CDR3, as DNA: TGTGCTAGTGGTTTGGGGCGGGGGTCCTACAATGAGCAGTTCTTC.

The chain is built from TRBV5-1 and TRBJ2-5, with 11 bases aligning to TRBD2. The J call may be incorrect, as the DNA end agrees better with TRBJ2-7. This CDR3 comprises 14 residues. Per the germline V gene, CDR1 is SGHRS and CDR2 is YFSETQ. The CDR3 reads CASSLELAGVEQYF. Here the CDR3 DNA reads TGCGCCAGCAGCTTGGAACTAGCGGGAGTCGAGCAGTACTTC.

The chain links TRBV21-1 to TRBJ2-5; the table calls TRBD1, which could not be checked here. TRBV21-1 is tagged as a pseudogene. CDR3 size: 18 residues. The CDR3, as DNA: TGTGCCAGCAGCAAATGGGCTCGGACTGGGGCCTCCCAAGAGACCCAGTACTTC. It encodes CASSKWARTGASQETQYF.

This chain uses TRBV4-1 with TRBJ1-2; D possibly corresponds to TRBD1 (6 bases). The V end lost 4 bases, the J end lost 7 bases, and 25 bases lay between the germline ends. CDR3 length: 17 residues. Per germline, CDR1 MGHRA and CDR2 YSYEKL. CDR3 DNA: TGCGCCAGCAGCCCTAGATGGGTTCTGGAGAGAGGGGGTGGCTACACCTTC. Translation gives CASSPRWVLERGGGYTF.